The clone carrying this T cell receptor beta chain appeared a few times. Its cognate antigen is unknown. This entry belongs to a study of beta chain features in type 1 diabetes. Via the markers CD45RO/CCR7/CD25/CD127/CD95/CD27, stem cell-like memory, regulatory, central memory and naive CD4+ cells were sorted. Study observations and caveats: Significant though moderate, a shortening of TCRB CDR3s appeared in all four CD4+ subsets of Type 1 diabetes patients. The VDJ junctions of type 1 diabetes patients carried fewer insertions and more deletions.

Sequenced material consisted of expressed TCRB transcripts (all of the isolated RNA was reverse transcribed). Sequencing was performed with immunoSEQ multiplex PCR; in TCRdb, only in-frame clones are kept and a portion is missing. This table holds 640,000 or so clones, about 14% found once. The V gene lost 2 bases and the J gene lost 8 bases, with 7 bases spanning the gap. The CDR3 covers 12 residues. The germline CDR1 and CDR2 sequences are SGHRS and YFSETQ. Sequencing input: naive CD4+ T cells from blood. The chain joins TRBV5-1 to TRBJ2-2; D uncertain. The sequence was obtained from a man between 18 and 29 years old with type 1 diabetes. CDR3 loop: CASSFSPGELFF. Here the CDR3 DNA reads TGCGCCAGCAGCTTCAGTCCGGGGGAGCTGTTTTTT.